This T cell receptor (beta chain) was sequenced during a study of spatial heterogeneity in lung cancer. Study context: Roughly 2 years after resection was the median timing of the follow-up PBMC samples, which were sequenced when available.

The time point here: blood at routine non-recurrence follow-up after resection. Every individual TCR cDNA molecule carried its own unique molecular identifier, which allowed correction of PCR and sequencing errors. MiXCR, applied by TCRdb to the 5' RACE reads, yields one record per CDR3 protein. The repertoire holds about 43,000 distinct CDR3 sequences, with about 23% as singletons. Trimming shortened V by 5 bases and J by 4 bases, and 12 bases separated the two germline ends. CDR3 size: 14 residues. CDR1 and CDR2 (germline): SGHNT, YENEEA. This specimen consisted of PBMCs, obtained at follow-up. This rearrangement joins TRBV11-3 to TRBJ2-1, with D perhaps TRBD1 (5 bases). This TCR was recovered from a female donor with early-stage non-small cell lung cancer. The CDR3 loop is CASSATSGYNEQFF. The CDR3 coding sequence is TGTGCCAGCAGCGCTACGTCAGGGTACAATGAGCAGTTCTTC.